The 11 T cell receptor beta chains below were found in one sample sequenced in a study of T cells in narcolepsy. Sequencing used immunoSEQ multiplex PCR; TCRdb keeps in-frame clones, though not all of them. The sample yields approximately 26,000 clones, around 84% seen once. The sample consisted of memory (CD45RA-) CD4+ T cells from blood. The receptors stem from a human donor in good health.

The gene calls are TRBV27 and TRBJ1-2, with D perhaps matching TRBD1 (5 bases). CDR1 MNHEY and CDR2 SMNVEV come from the germline V gene (reference sequence). CDR3 length: 14 residues. Trimming stripped 9 bases from V and 1 base from J, with 15 bases between. CDR3 in DNA: TGTGCCAGTACCCGGGACCCCGTTAACTATGGCTACACCTTC. Encoded protein: CASTRDPVNYGYTF.

The chain joins TRBV5-1 to TRBJ2-5, with TRBD2 matching over 7 bases. The CDR3 is 14 amino acids. CDR1 and CDR2 from the germline V gene are SGHRS and YFSETQ. With 5 bases clipped from V and 2 bases from J, the junction kept 6 bases outside the gene matches. The CDR3 here is CASRAGLVQETQYF. The DNA for the CDR3 is TGCGCCAGCAGAGCGGGACTGGTACAAGAGACCCAGTACTTC.

The chain combines TRBV15 with TRBJ1-3, with TRBD1 matching 8 bases. CDR3 size: 16 residues. The V gene end was trimmed by 1 base and the J gene end by 2 bases; junction bases not matched to a gene: 4. Germline CDR1 reads LNHNV; CDR2 reads YYDKDF (reference sequence). The DNA for the CDR3 is TGTGCCACCAGCAGAGCCGGACAGGGCGCTGGAAACACCATATATTTT. Translation gives CATSRAGQGAGNTIYF.

V and J are TRBV6-5 and TRBJ1-2; D is unresolved. CDR3 length: 13 residues. Trimming left V 8 bases short and J 4 bases short, with 14 bases between. CDR1 and CDR2 from the germline V gene are MNHEY and SVGAGI. The CDR3 loop reads CASSREGLYGYTF. CDR3 DNA: TGTGCCAGCTCCCGTGAAGGGCTCTATGGCTACACCTTC.

The chain joins TRBV30 to TRBJ2-2; TRBD1 aligns across 11 bases. Trimming removed 5 bases from V and 5 bases from J; junction bases left unmatched: 7. This CDR3 is built from 15 residues. CDR1 is GTSNPN and CDR2 is SVGIG in the germline V gene (reference sequence). The CDR3, as DNA: TGTGCCTGGGCGGACAGGGGGCGGGGGACCGGGGAGCTGTTTTTT. Translated, it gives CAWADRGRGTGELFF.

A few counts support this clone. V usage is TRBV4-3 and J usage is TRBJ1-2; D remains ambiguous. The germline V gene encodes CDR1 LGHNA and CDR2 YSLEER. Trimming removed 0 bases from V and 0 bases from J, with 8 bases in between. The CDR3 is made up of 15 amino acids. CDR3 sequence reads: CASSQDSNSNYGYTF. DNA for the CDR3: TGCGCCAGCAGCCAAGATTCAAATTCTAACTATGGCTACACCTTC.

V usage is TRBV5-5 and J usage is TRBJ2-7, with TRBD2 as a possible D gene (6 bases). The CDR3 length is 14 residues. CDR1 is SGHKS and CDR2 is YYEKEE in the germline V gene (reference sequence). The ends were cut back, 4 bases at V and 4 bases at J, with 15 bases in the middle. The CDR3 bases are TGTGCCAGCAGCCTGAACCCCCGGGGGTACGAGCAGTACTTC. This codes for CASSLNPRGYEQYF.

This clone was detected only a few times. This chain connects TRBV15 to TRBJ2-7, with 9 nucleotides matching TRBD2. Germline CDR1 reads LNHNV; CDR2 reads YYDKDF (reference sequence). CDR3 size: 16 residues. Trimming took 1 base from V and 4 from J; bases not matched to a gene: 8. The CDR3 nucleotides read TGTGCCACCAGCAGAGGTCGCGGGAGGGTATCGTACGAGCAGTACTTC. It yields the protein CATSRGRGRVSYEQYF. The variable domain in full, with the rest retrieved from reference TRBV15 and TRBJ2-7, is DAMVIQNPRYQVTQFGKPVTLSCSQTLNHNVMYWYQQKSSQAPKLLFHYYDKDFNNEADTPDNFQSRRPNTSFCFLDIRSPGLGDTAMYLCATSRGRGRVSYEQYFGPGTRLTVT.

This clone was detected a few times. The chain joins TRBV9 to TRBJ1-1, with D perhaps matching TRBD1 (6 bases). The CDR3 contains 17 residues. The ends were cut back, 0 bases at V and 0 bases at J, with 15 bases in the middle. Germline V CDR1 and CDR2: SGDLS, YYNGEE. The DNA of the CDR3 is TGTGCCAGCAGCGTAGAGCAGGGGAATGGCATGAACACTGAAGCTTTCTTT. This translates into CASSVEQGNGMNTEAFF. Using reference TRBV9 and TRBJ1-1 for the parts outside the CDR3, the full variable domain is DSGVTQTPKHLITATGQRVTLRCSPRSGDLSVYWYQQSLDQGLQFLIQYYNGEERAKGNILERFSAQQFPDLHSELNLSSLELGDSALYFCASSVEQGNGMNTEAFFGQGTRLTVV.

J is TRBJ2-7 and V is TRBV7-9, with a tentative D call TRBD2 (5 bases). Deletions cut 6 bases from V and 6 bases from J, with 18 bases between. The CDR3 consists of 14 residues. Germline V gene lookup returns CDR1 SEHNR and CDR2 FQNEAQ (reference sequence). CDR3 sequence (DNA): TGTGCCAGCAGTCGCGGCGGGCAGGCCTCCGAGCAGTACTTC. This codes for CASSRGGQASEQYF. Looking up the rest from reference TRBV7-9 and TRBJ2-7 gives the full variable domain: DTGVSQNPRHKITKRGQNVTFRCDPISEHNRLYWYRQTLGQGPEFLTYFQNEAQLEKSRLLSDRFSAERPKGSFSTLEIQRTEQGDSAMYLCASSRGGQASEQYFGPGTRLTVT.

This rearrangement joins TRBV29-1 to TRBJ1-1; 9 nucleotides agree with TRBD1. Germline V gives CDR1 SQVTM, CDR2 ANQGSEA. The junction had 7 bases not matched to a gene; V was cut back by 6 bases and J by 5 bases. This CDR3 spans 13 amino acids. The CDR3 DNA reads as TGCAGCGTGGAGGGACAGGGTATAACTGAAGCTTTCTTT. This sequence encodes CSVEGQGITEAFF.